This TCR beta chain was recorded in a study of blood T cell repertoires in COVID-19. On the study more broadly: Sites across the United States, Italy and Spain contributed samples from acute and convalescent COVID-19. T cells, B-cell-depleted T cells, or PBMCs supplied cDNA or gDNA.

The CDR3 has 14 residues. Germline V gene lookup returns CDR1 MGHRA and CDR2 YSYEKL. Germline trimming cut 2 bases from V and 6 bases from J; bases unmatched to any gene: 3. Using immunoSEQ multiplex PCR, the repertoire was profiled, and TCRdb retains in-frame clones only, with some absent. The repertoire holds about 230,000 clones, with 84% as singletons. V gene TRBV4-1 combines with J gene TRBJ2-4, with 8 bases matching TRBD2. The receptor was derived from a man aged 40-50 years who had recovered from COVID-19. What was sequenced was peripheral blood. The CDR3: CASSQRAGVNIQYF. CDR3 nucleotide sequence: TGCGCCAGCAGCCAACGAGCGGGAGTAAACATTCAGTACTTC.